These T cell receptor beta chains were read from a single sample in a study of human T cells and chemical hapten exposure. TCRdb called the RACE reads again in MiXCR, with one record for every CDR3 protein. Among just under 350,000 distinct CDR3 sequences listed, about 7% were seen once. Sequenced material: whole blood, taken in connection with sensitization to the hapten diphenylcyclopropenone (DPC). The receptors here all came from a woman aged 18-29 years with alopecia areata. Some clones in this sample may be carry-over from other donors' samples. CDR3s include the opening cysteine and the closing phenylalanine or tryptophan. D genes are given only for firm matches. Rows give clone size only sometimes, using once, few, many, or a class for an expanded clone.

many	TRBV3-1	TRBJ2-5	.	TGTGCCAGCAGCCTCGTAACCATGGAGACCCAGTACTTC	CASSLVTMETQYF
many	TRBV9	TRBJ1-6	TRBD1	TGTGCCAGCAGCGGACAGGGGAATAATAATTCACCCCTCCACTTT	CASSGQGNNNSPLHF
.	TRBV29-1	TRBJ1-2	.	TGCAGCGTTGAATTTAGGACTCAACCCAGCTCTGGCTACACCTTC	CSVEFRTQPSSGYTF
few	TRBV20-1	TRBJ2-3	.	TGCAGTGCTAGAGATCACGGATCAGTGGCAGATACGCAGTATTTT	CSARDHGSVADTQYF
many	TRBV9	TRBJ2-2	.	TGTGCCAGCAGCGTACCGGGGGCCATAGGAACCGGGGAGCTGTTTTTT	CASSVPGAIGTGELFF
.	TRBV4-1	TRBJ2-7	TRBD1	TGCGCCAGCAGCCAAAGGGGGCTCAACTCCTACGAGCAGTACTTC	CASSQRGLNSYEQYF
.	TRBV24-1	TRBJ2-2	TRBD1	TGTGCCACCAGTGATCCTAGGCGGGACAGGACCGGGGAGCTGTTTTTT	CATSDPRRDRTGELFF
.	TRBV5-1	TRBJ2-3	TRBD1	TGCGCCAGCAGCCCGAGCTCCAGGGGGCGTTGGGATACGCAGTATTTT	CASSPSSRGRWDTQYF
.	TRBV5-4	TRBJ1-5	TRBD1	TGTGCCAGCAGCTATGGGACAGGGGCCCTTAATCAGCCCCAGCATTTT	CASSYGTGALNQPQHF
few	TRBV4-2	TRBJ2-6	.	TGTGCCAGCAGCCAAGATTGGCAGAACTCTGGGGCCAACGTCCTGACTTTC	CASSQDWQNSGANVLTF
few	TRBV6-2/TRBV6-3	TRBJ2-3	TRBD2	TGTGCCAGCAGTTACGGGCGGGGGGCGTCCACGTATTTT	CASSYGRGASTYF
few	TRBV11-3	TRBJ2-1	.	TGTGCCAGCAGCCCCCTCGGGATAGCCCATGAGCAGTTCTTC	CASSPLGIAHEQFF
.	TRBV18	TRBJ1-2	TRBD1	TGTGCCAGCTCCCTAAACGTACAGGGGAACCCCGACCGCGACTATGGCTACACCTTC	CASSLNVQGNPDRDYGYTF
.	TRBV6-1	TRBJ2-7	.	TGTGCCAGCAGTGGACAGGTTCCCTACGAGCAGTACTTC	CASSGQVPYEQYF
.	TRBV5-6	TRBJ1-2	TRBD1	TGTGCCAGCAGCTGGGGACAGGGTGTTCTCTATGGCTACACCTTC	CASSWGQGVLYGYTF
.	TRBV4-3	TRBJ1-2	TRBD1	TGCGCCAGCAGCCAAGATCTCGTCGGGACAGGGCAATTAGGCTACACCTTC	CASSQDLVGTGQLGYTF
.	TRBV24-1	TRBJ2-1	.	TGTGCCACCAGTGAACATAGTGGGCCGGGGAATGAGCAGTTCTTC	CATSEHSGPGNEQFF
many	TRBV4-2	TRBJ2-1	.	TGTGCCAGCAGCCAGTCAGGGCCCTACAATGAGCAGTTCTTC	CASSQSGPYNEQFF
few	TRBV11-2	TRBJ1-3	.	TGTGCCAGCAGCTTAGTGGGATGGGGTAAAGCTGGAAACACCATATATTTT	CASSLVGWGKAGNTIYF
many	TRBV2	TRBJ2-7	.	TGTGCCAGCAGTCAGACTCCTACAGGGGAGCAGTACTTC	CASSQTPTGEQYF
.	TRBV10-3	TRBJ1-6	.	TGTGCCATCAGTGAGCCGACAGCATCAAATTCACCCCTCCACTTT	CAISEPTASNSPLHF
few	TRBV7-3	TRBJ2-1	TRBD2	TGTGCCAGCAGCTTTCCCCTAAGCGGGGGATTCGACTACAATGAGCAGTTCTTC	CASSFPLSGGFDYNEQFF
many	TRBV9	TRBJ2-4	TRBD2	TGTGCCAGCAGCGGAGGGACGGGGGGTAGAAACATTCAGTACTTC	CASSGGTGGRNIQYF
once	TRBV6-2/TRBV6-3	TRBJ2-1	.	TGTGCCACCGAGGGGGGGGCCGTATCGAATGAGCAGTTCTTC	CATEGGAVSNEQFF
.	TRBV7-2	TRBJ1-2	.	TGTGCCAGCAGCTTACGATTCGGGCTACAGGGAGACTATGGCTACACCTTC	CASSLRFGLQGDYGYTF
many	TRBV20-1	TRBJ2-2	.	TGCAGTGCGATTCGTATCGGTAACACCGGGGAGCTGTTTTTT	CSAIRIGNTGELFF
.	TRBV6-2/TRBV6-3	TRBJ1-5	.	TGTGCCAGCAGTTACTCGACAGAGCCCCAGCATTTT	CASSYSTEPQHF
.	TRBV5-1	TRBJ2-6	.	TGCGCCAGCAGCTTATTAACAGGGAACTCTGGGGCCAACGTCCTGACTTTC	CASSLLTGNSGANVLTF
many	TRBV5-1	TRBJ2-7	.	TGCGCCAGCAGCCCCGGGGCTGTTCAGGGCGAGCAGTACTTC	CASSPGAVQGEQYF
many	TRBV4-2	TRBJ2-5	TRBD2	TGTGCCAGCAGCCAAGAGGCCAGCGGGGGGCTTGAGACCCAGTACTTC	CASSQEASGGLETQYF
few	TRBV10-3	TRBJ2-3	.	TGTGCCATCAGTGTCGGGGCGGAGTCAGATACGCAGTATTTT	CAISVGAESDTQYF
.	TRBV20-1	TRBJ2-1	.	TGCAGTGCTAGAGATCCGGGCCTGAGGTCTCCCTACAATGAGCAGTTCTTC	CSARDPGLRSPYNEQFF
.	TRBV3-1	TRBJ1-1	.	TGTGCCAGCAGCCAAGTGAACACTGAAGCTTTCTTT	CASSQVNTEAFF
.	TRBV6-5	TRBJ2-3	TRBD1	TGTGCCAGCAGTTCCGGGACAGTTCCAGATACGCAGTATTTT	CASSSGTVPDTQYF
few	TRBV29-1	TRBJ2-7	.	TGCAGCGTTGAAGAACCAGGGGGAGGACTGGGTTCCTACGAGCAGTACTTC	CSVEEPGGGLGSYEQYF
few	TRBV20-1	TRBJ2-7	.	TGCAGTGCTAGAGAGTTCGACGAGCAGTACTTC	CSAREFDEQYF
few	TRBV11-3	TRBJ2-1	TRBD1	TGTGCCAGCAGCTTAGGCCCAGGGGGCAATGAGCAGTTCTTC	CASSLGPGGNEQFF
many	TRBV27	TRBJ2-2	.	TGTGCCAGCAGTCAAAGACGGATGTCGGGGGAGCTGTTTTTT	CASSQRRMSGELFF
.	TRBV20-1	TRBJ1-6	TRBD1	TGCAGTGCTAGATCGGGACAGGATAATTCACCCCTCCACTTT	CSARSGQDNSPLHF
.	TRBV4-3	TRBJ2-3	TRBD1	TGCGCCAGCAGCCCCTGGACAGGGCTCACAGATACGCAGTATTTT	CASSPWTGLTDTQYF
few	TRBV2	TRBJ2-7	.	TGTGCCAGCAGGACAGGAGTTAGCTCCTACGAGCAGTACTTC	CASRTGVSSYEQYF
many	TRBV13	TRBJ1-1	.	TGTGCCAGCAGCCTTAGGAACACTGAAGCTTTCTTT	CASSLRNTEAFF
few	TRBV10-3	TRBJ1-2	TRBD1	TGTGCCATCAGTGTTCTCGGACAGGGAGGGCATGGCTACACCTTC	CAISVLGQGGHGYTF
.	TRBV27	TRBJ2-2	.	TGTGCCAGCAGTTTATACAGCGGGGAGCTGTTTTTT	CASSLYSGELFF
many	TRBV24-1	TRBJ2-2	.	TGTGCCACCAGTGTTCAGGACACCGGGGAGCTGTTTTTT	CATSVQDTGELFF
few	TRBV20-1	TRBJ2-5	.	TGCAGTGCTAGAGACACGGCGGGAAAAGAGACCCAGTACTTC	CSARDTAGKETQYF
.	TRBV5-1	TRBJ2-1	TRBD1	TGCGCCAGCGGCTGGGTCAGGGGGTCCTACAATGAGCAGTTCTTC	CASGWVRGSYNEQFF
many	TRBV5-1	TRBJ2-7	.	TGCGCCAGCAGCCGGCCCGACTACGAGCAGTACTTC	CASSRPDYEQYF